The present T cell receptor (beta chain) was sequenced within a study of blood T cell repertoires in COVID-19. Trimming removed 3 bases at V and 8 bases at J, with 10 bases between. The CDR3 has 11 amino acids. Germline CDR1 is GTSNPN and CDR2 is SVGIG (reference sequence). This clone has only a few counts. Using immunoSEQ multiplex PCR, the repertoire was profiled, and TCRdb retains in-frame clones only, with some absent. The sample contains 250,000 or so clones, 83% of which appear only once. The TCR was taken from a human donor in a cohort sampled during active COVID-19. Material: peripheral blood. The rearrangement joins TRBV30 to TRBJ1-2; D may be TRBD1 (5 bases). The CDR3 loop reads CAWRSRGGYTF. Here the CDR3 DNA reads TGTGCCTGGAGATCAAGGGGCGGCTACACCTTC.